This TCR beta chain was found in a study of STAT5B mutations in CD4+ large granular lymphocyte leukemia. Looked up from germline, CDR1 is MGHRA and CDR2 is YSYEKL. This CDR3 is 16 amino acids long. V shed 1 base, J shed 0 bases, and the junction held 1 base outside the gene matches. TCRdb's copy holds only in-frame clones and misses some; the assay was immunoSEQ multiplex PCR. The sample has fewer than 45,000 clones, around 85% seen once. The chain uses TRBV4-1 and TRBJ2-2, with 8 nucleotides matching TRBD2. The TCR comes from a human donor in good health. The sample consisted of CD4+ T cells from blood buffy coats. The CDR3 region is CASSQAGGTNTGELFF. CDR3 coding DNA: TGCGCCAGCAGCCAAGCGGGGGGGACGAACACCGGGGAGCTGTTTTTT.